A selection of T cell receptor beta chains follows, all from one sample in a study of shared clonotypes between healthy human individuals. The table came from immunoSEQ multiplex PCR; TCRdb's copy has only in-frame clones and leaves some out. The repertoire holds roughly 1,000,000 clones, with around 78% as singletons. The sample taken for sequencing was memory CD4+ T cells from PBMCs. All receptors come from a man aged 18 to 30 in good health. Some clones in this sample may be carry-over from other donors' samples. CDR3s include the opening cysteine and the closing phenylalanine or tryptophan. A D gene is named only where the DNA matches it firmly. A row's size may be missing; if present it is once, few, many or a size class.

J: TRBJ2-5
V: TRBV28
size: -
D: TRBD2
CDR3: CATGLGWETQYF
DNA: TGTGCCACCGGACTAGGGTGGGAGACCCAGTACTTC

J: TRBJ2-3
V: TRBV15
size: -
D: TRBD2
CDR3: CATSRDKAGGQDTQYF
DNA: TGTGCCACCAGCAGAGATAAGGCGGGAGGACAAGATACGCAGTATTTT

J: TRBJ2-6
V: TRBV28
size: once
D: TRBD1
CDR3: CASSSRDRVLTGANVLTF
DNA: TGTGCCAGCAGTTCCCGGGACAGGGTCCTCACTGGGGCCAACGTCCTGACTTTC

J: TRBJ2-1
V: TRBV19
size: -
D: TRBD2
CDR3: CASSIELAKDNEQFF
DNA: TGTGCCAGTAGTATAGAACTAGCGAAGGACAATGAGCAGTTCTTC

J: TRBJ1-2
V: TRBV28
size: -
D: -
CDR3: CASSLVLGDGYTF
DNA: TGTGCCAGCAGTTTAGTATTGGGTGATGGCTACACCTTC

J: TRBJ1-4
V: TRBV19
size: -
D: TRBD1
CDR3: CASRPGQGFKANEKLFF
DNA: TGTGCCAGTAGACCTGGACAGGGGTTTAAAGCTAATGAAAAACTGTTTTTT

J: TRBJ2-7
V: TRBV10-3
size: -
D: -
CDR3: CAISESDSEQYF
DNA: TGTGCCATCAGTGAGTCTGACAGCGAGCAGTACTTC

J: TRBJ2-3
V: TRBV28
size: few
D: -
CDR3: CASSKRTGGTDTQYF
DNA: TGTGCCAGCTCCAAGCGGACTGGGGGCACAGATACGCAGTATTTT

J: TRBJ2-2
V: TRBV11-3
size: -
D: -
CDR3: CASSYSGELFF
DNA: TGTGCCAGCAGCTATTCCGGGGAGCTGTTTTTT

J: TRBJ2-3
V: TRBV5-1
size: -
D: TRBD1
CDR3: CASSPDRGTDTQYF
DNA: TGCGCCAGCAGCCCGGACAGGGGCACAGATACGCAGTATTTT

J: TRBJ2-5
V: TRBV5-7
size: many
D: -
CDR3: CASSLEGKGETQYF
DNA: TGTGCCAGCAGCTTGGAAGGGAAGGGGGAGACCCAGTACTTC

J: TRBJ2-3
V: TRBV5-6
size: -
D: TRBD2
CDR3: CASSYRLAGEADTQYF
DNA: TGTGCCAGCAGCTACCGACTAGCGGGAGAGGCAGATACGCAGTATTTT

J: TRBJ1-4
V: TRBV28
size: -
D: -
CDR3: CASLNRRGPNEKLFF
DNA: TGTGCCAGCTTGAATCGACGCGGCCCGAATGAAAAACTGTTTTTT

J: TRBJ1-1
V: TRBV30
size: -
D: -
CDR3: CAWSVEGLNTEAFF
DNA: TGTGCCTGGAGTGTAGAGGGGCTGAACACTGAAGCTTTCTTT

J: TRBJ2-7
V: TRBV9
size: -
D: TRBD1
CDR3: CASSADGTGSYEQYF
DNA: TGTGCCAGCAGCGCTGACGGGACAGGTTCCTACGAGCAGTACTTC

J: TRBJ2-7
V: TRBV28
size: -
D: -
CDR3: CAPGGNGIPYEQYF
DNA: TGTGCCCCTGGGGGGAATGGAATCCCCTACGAGCAGTACTTC

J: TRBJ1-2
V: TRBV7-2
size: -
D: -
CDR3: CASRQNREGGYTF
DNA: TGTGCCAGCAGGCAAAACCGGGAGGGAGGCTACACCTTC

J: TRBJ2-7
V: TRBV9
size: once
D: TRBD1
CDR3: CASSLRDRASSYEQYF
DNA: TGTGCCAGCAGCCTACGGGACAGGGCGAGCTCCTACGAGCAGTACTTC

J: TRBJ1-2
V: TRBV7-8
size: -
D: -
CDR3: CASSLDRPPVYGYTF
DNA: TGTGCCAGCAGCTTAGACAGGCCCCCGGTATATGGCTACACCTTC

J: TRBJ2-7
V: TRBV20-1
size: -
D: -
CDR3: CSAGGRAEQYF
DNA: TGCAGTGCCGGGGGACGGGCCGAGCAGTACTTC

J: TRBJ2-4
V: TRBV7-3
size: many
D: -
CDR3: CASSSHPIGGGKNIQYF
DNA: TGTGCCAGCAGCTCCCACCCCATTGGGGGCGGAAAAAACATTCAGTACTTC

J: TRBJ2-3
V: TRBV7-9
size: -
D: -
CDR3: CASSLLSGVHTDTQYF
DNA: TGTGCCAGCAGCTTGTTGTCGGGTGTACACACAGATACGCAGTATTTT

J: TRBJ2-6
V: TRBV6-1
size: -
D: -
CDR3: CASSRSGGGANVLTF
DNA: TGTGCCAGCAGTAGATCAGGTGGAGGGGCCAACGTCCTGACTTTC

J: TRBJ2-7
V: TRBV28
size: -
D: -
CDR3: CASSWDRNSYEQYF
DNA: TGTGCCAGCAGCTGGGACCGTAACTCCTACGAGCAGTACTTC

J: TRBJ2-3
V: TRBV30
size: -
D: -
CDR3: CAWSVRTPTDTQYF
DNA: TGTGCCTGGAGTGTACGTACACCCACAGATACGCAGTATTTT

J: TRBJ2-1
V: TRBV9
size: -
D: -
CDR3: CASSVAQSYNEQFF
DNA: TGTGCCAGCAGCGTAGCTCAGTCCTACAATGAGCAGTTCTTC

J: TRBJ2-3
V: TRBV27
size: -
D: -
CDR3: CASTSGGAGDTQYF
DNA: TGTGCCAGCACCTCTGGGGGGGCTGGAGATACGCAGTATTTT

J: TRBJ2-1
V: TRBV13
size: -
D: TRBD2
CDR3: CASSLGRLAGGPRLNEQFF
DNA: TGTGCCAGCAGCTTAGGCCGACTAGCGGGAGGGCCAAGGCTTAATGAGCAGTTCTTC

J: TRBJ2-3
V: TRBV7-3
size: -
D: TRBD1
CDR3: CASSLRDRGDTQYF
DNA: TGTGCCAGCAGCTTACGGGACAGGGGAGATACGCAGTATTTT

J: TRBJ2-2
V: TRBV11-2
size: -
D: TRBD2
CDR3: CASSRTSGSSGELFF
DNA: TGTGCCAGCAGCCGGACTAGCGGGAGTTCCGGGGAGCTGTTTTTT

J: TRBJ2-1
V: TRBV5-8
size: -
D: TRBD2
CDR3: CASSRGTSGDNEQFF
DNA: TGTGCCAGCAGCCGCGGGACTAGCGGGGACAATGAGCAGTTCTTC

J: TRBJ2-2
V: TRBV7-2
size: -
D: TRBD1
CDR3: CASSKRQGASTGELFF
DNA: TGTGCCAGCAGCAAACGACAGGGGGCGTCCACCGGGGAGCTGTTTTTT

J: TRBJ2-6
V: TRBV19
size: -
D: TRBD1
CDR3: CASSMITGVSGANVLTF
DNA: TGTGCCAGTAGTATGATCACAGGGGTATCTGGGGCCAACGTCCTGACTTTC

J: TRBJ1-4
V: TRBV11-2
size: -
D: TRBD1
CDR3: CASSWGQATNEKLFF
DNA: TGTGCCAGCAGCTGGGGACAGGCAACTAATGAAAAACTGTTTTTT

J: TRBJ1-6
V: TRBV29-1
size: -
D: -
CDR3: CSDPETRLLHF
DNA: TGCAGCGACCCAGAGACGCGACTCCTCCACTTT

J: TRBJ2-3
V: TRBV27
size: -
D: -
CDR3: CASSLSRGLDIDTQYF
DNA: TGTGCCAGCAGTTTATCGAGGGGTCTTGACATCGATACGCAGTATTTT

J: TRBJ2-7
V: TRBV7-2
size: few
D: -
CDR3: CASSPQYSSDEQYF
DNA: TGTGCCAGCAGCCCCCAATACAGCTCGGACGAGCAGTACTTC

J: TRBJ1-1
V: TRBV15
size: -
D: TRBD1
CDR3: CATSRGTGEAFF
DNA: TGTGCCACCAGCAGAGGGACAGGTGAAGCTTTCTTT

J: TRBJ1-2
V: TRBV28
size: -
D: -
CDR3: CASSLHQDGFYGYTF
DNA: TGTGCCAGCAGTTTACATCAGGATGGGTTCTATGGCTACACCTTC

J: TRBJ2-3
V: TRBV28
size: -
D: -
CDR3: CASRSHGAGDGTQYF
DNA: TGTGCCAGCAGGTCCCACGGGGCCGGGGATGGTACGCAGTATTTT

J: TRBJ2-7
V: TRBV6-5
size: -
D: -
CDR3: CASSSGRAYEQYF
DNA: TGTGCCAGCAGCTCCGGACGGGCCTACGAGCAGTACTTC

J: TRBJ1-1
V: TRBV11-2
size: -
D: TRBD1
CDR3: CASSSQGQAAGTEAFF
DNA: TGTGCCAGCAGCTCACAGGGACAGGCCGCGGGCACTGAAGCTTTCTTT

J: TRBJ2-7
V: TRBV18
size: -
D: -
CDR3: CASSPQGFGYEQYF
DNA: TGTGCCAGCTCACCCCAGGGGTTTGGTTACGAGCAGTACTTC

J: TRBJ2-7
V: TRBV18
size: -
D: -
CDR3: CASSPAGWEQYF
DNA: TGTGCCAGCTCACCGGCGGGTTGGGAGCAGTACTTC

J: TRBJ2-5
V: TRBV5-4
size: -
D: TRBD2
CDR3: CASTLGRLAGVVETQYF
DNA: TGTGCCAGCACCCTGGGCCGACTAGCGGGAGTGGTGGAGACCCAGTACTTC